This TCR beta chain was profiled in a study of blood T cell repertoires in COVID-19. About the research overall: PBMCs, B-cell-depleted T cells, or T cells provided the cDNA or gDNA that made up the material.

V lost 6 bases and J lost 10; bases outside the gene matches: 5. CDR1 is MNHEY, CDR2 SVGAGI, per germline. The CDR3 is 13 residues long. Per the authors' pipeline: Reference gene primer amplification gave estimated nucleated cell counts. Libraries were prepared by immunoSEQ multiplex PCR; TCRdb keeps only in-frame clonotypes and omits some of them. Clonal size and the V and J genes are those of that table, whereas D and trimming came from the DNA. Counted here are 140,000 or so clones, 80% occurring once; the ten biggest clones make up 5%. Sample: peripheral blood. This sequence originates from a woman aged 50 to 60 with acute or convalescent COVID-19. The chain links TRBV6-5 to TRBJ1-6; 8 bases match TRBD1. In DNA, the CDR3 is TGTGCCAGCAGATCCTCAGGGGGCTCACCCCTCCACTTT. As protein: CASRSSGGSPLHF.